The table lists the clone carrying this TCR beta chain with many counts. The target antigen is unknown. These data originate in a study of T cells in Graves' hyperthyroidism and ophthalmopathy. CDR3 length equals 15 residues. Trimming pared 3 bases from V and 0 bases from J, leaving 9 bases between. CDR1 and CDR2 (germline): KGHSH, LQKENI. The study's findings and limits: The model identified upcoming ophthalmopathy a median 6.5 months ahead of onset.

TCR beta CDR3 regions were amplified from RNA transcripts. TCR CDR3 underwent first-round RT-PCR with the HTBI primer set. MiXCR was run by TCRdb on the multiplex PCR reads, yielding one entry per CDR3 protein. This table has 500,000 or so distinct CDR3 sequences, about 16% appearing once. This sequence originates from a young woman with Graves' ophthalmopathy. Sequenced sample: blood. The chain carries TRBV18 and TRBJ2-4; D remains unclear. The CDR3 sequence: CASSPAALAKNIQYF. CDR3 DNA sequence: TGTGCCAGCTCACCTGCGGCCCTAGCCAAAAACATTCAGTACTTC. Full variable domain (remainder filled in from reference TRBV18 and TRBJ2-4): NAGVMQNPRHLVRRRGQEARLRCSPMKGHSHVYWYRQLPEEGLKFMVYLQKENIIDESGMPKERFSAEFPKEGPSILRIQQVVRGDSAAYFCASSPAALAKNIQYFGAGTRLSVL.